This T cell receptor (beta chain) was captured in a study of T cell responses to AZD1222 COVID-19 vaccine. Method: immunoSEQ multiplex PCR; TCRdb's copy keeps in-frame clones and lacks some. The sample yields 70,000 to 95,000 clones, around nine tenths seen once. With 5 bases removed from V and 2 bases from J, the gap between germline ends came to 11 bases. The CDR3 covers 14 residues. Germline V gene data show CDR1 as MDHEN and CDR2 as SYDVKM. Source: peripheral blood, taken 28 days after the second AZD1222 dose. This clonotype originated in an adult who received the AZD1222 COVID-19 vaccine. This chain connects TRBV28 to TRBJ2-3; no firm D call. CDR3 loop: CASSPPADTDTQYF. CDR3 coding DNA: TGTGCCAGCAGTCCCCCGGCAGACACAGATACGCAGTATTTT.